This T cell receptor (beta chain) was obtained from a study of blood T cell repertoires in COVID-19. Looking at the study overall: Spain, Italy and the United States supplied samples that represented acute and convalescent COVID-19. The analysed material was cDNA or gDNA that came from T cells, B-cell-depleted T cells, or PBMCs.

CDR3 size: 14 residues. J was trimmed by 1 base and V by 6 bases; bases with no gene match: 4. Per germline, CDR1 SEHNR and CDR2 FQNEAQ (reference sequence). In this sample, this clone turned up a few times. In the authors' workflow: How many nucleated cells were present was estimated from reference gene primer amplification. Some clones are missing from TCRdb's copy, which holds only in-frame ones; the method was immunoSEQ multiplex PCR. V and J calls plus clone size are reproduced from that table; the DNA served to infer D and trimming. The table lists 40,000 to 55,000 clones, roughly 91% of them singletons.

The source of this sequence is a human donor in a cohort sampled during active COVID-19. Sample: peripheral blood. V and J are TRBV7-9 and TRBJ2-3, with TRBD1 matching over 7 bases. CDR3 sequence: CASSFRGRTDTQYF. CDR3 bases: TGTGCCAGCAGTTTTAGGGGGCGCACAGATACGCAGTATTTT.